Described below is a single T cell receptor (beta chain) sequence and its context. Its antigen is undetermined. The source of the sample is a study of OX40 agonist ivuxolimab in advanced cancers. Overall study results and limits: Also showing low normalized T-cell clonal expansion were some of the nonresponders.

With 2 bases removed from V and 7 bases from J, the gap between germline ends came to 8 bases. The CDR3 extends over 12 amino acids. Germline V lookup: CDR1 SGDLS, CDR2 YYNGEE. Baseline, cycle 4 day 1, and cycle 7 day 1 were the blood sampling points. Produced via immunoSEQ multiplex PCR; TCRdb's table is partial and in-frame only. This sample has 55,000 to 70,000 clones; roughly four fifths occur once, and the top ten carry 3.4%. The starting material was CD4+ or CD8+ T cells sorted from blood, obtained in a trial of the OX40 agonist ivuxolimab. The chain joins TRBV9 to TRBJ2-3, with D maybe TRBD2 (5 bases). The clonotype was recovered from an adult with an advanced solid tumor such as melanoma, head and neck, liver or kidney cancer. The CDR3, as DNA: TGTGCCAGCAGCGTCGGGGTGAATACGCAGTATTTT. Protein sequence: CASSVGVNTQYF.